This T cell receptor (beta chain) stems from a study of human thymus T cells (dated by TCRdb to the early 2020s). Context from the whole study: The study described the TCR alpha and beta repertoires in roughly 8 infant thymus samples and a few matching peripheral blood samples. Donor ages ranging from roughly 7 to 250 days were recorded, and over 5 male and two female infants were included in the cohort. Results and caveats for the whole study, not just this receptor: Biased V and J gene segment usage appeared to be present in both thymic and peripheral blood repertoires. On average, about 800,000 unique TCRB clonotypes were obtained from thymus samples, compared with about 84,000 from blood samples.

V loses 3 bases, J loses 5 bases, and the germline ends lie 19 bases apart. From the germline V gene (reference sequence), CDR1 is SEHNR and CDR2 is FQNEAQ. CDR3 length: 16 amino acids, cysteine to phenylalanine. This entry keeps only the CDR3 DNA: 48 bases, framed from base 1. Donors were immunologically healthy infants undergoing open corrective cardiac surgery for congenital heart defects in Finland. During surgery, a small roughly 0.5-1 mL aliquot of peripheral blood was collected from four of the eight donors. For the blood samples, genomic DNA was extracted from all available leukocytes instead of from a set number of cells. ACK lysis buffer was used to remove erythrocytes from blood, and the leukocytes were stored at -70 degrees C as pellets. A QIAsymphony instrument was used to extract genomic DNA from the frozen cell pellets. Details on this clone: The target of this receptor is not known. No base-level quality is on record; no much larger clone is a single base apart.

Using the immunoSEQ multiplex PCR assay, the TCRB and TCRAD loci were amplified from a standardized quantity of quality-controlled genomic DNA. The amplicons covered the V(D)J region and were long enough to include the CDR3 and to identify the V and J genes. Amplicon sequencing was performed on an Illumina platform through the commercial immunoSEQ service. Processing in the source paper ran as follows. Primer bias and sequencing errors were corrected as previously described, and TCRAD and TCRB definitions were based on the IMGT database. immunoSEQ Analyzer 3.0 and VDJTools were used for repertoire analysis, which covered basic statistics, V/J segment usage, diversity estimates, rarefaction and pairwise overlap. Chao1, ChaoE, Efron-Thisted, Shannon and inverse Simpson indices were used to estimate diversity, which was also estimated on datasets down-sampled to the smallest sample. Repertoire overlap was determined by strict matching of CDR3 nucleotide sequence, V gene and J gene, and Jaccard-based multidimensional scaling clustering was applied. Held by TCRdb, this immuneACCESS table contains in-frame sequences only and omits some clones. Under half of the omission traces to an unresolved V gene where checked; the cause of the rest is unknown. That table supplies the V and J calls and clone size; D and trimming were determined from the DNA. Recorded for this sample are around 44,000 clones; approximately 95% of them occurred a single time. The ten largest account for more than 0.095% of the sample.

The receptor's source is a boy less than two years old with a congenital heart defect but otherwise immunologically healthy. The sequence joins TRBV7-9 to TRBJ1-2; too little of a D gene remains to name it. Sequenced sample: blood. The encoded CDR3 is CASSLHQERGVYGYTF. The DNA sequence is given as TGTGCCAGCAGCTTGCATCAGGAGAGAGGTGTTTATGGCTACACCTTC. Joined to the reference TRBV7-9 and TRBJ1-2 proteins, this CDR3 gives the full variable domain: DTGVSQNPRHKITKRGQNVTFRCDPISEHNRLYWYRQTLGQGPEFLTYFQNEAQLEKSRLLSDRFSAERPKGSFSTLEIQRTEQGDSAMYLCASSLHQERGVYGYTFGSGTRLTVV.